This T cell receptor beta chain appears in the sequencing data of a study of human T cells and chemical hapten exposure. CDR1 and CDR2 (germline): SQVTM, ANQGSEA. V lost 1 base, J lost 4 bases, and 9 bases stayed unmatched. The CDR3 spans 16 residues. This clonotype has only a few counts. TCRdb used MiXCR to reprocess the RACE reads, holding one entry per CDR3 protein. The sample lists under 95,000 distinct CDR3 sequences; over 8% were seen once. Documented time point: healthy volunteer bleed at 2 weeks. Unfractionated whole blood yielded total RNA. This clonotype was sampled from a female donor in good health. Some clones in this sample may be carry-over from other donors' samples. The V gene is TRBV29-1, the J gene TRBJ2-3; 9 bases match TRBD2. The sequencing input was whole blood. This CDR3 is CSVEAGGLAKPDTQYF. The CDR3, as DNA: TGCAGCGTTGAAGCAGGTGGACTAGCGAAACCAGATACGCAGTATTTT.